What follows describes a single T cell receptor beta chain. What it binds is not known. The data stem from a study of cytomegalovirus exposure and HLA in healthy donors. Study context: The 120 or so validation repertoires used a platform that matched the one used for the 666 first-cohort repertoires, as a later analysis reported. General study results and limits: In vitro testing confirmed a few CMV-associated chains as specific for CMV antigens. Most TCRs appeared rarely, but some public TCRs recurred in many donors. It was reportedly the case that the classifier diagnosed cytomegalovirus status with high specificity and sensitivity.

Some clones are missing from TCRdb's copy, which holds only in-frame ones; the method was immunoSEQ multiplex PCR. The sample has tens of thousands of clones; 90% to 95% are singletons. Germline V CDR1 and CDR2: LGHNA, YSLEER. The CDR3 extends over 17 amino acids. The V end lost 0 bases, the J end lost 0 bases, and 14 bases lay between the germline ends. The TCR was taken from a woman under 30 in good health and CMV-seronegative. This chain uses TRBV4-3 with TRBJ2-5; weak D call: TRBD1 (6 bases). Sequenced input: PBMCs. CDR3: CASSQDIDRSDQETQYF. CDR3 DNA: TGCGCCAGCAGCCAAGATATCGACAGGTCGGACCAAGAGACCCAGTACTTC.